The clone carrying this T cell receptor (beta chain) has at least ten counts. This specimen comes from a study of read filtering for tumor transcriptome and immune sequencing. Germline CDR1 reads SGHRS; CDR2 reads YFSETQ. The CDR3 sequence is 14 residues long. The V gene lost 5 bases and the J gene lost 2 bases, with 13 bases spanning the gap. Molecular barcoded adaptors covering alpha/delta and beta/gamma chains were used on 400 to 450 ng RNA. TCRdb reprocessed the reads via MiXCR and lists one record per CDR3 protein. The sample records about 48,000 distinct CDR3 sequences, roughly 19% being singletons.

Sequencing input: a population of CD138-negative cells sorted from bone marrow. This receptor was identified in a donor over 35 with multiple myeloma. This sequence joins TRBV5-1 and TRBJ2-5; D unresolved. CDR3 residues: CASRRDLQQETQYF. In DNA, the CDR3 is TGCGCCAGCAGAAGGGATCTACAACAAGAGACCCAGTACTTC.